This TCR beta chain appears in the sequencing data of a study of patients and donors after allogeneic stem cell transplantation. Germline CDR1 DFQATT, CDR2 SNEGSKA (reference sequence). V was cut by 2 bases and J by 1 base, with 11 bases left in between. CDR3 length equals 14 residues. From the RT-PCR reads, TCRdb called clonotypes with MiXCR, one entry per CDR3 protein. This sample carries some 960,000 distinct CDR3 sequences, 15% to 20% of them seen once, and the ten largest clones take around 5.5%. The sequence came from a human donor who was either an allogeneic HSCT recipient or a stem cell or donor lymphocyte infusion donor (not recorded which). It is not recorded whose cells these are; they may come from a transplant donor. The sample was blood, either unsorted or a sorted T cell fraction (not recorded which). This chain connects TRBV20-1 to TRBJ1-2, with D maybe TRBD1 (5 bases). The CDR3 spells CSARPGRNNYGYTF. Written as DNA, the CDR3 is TGCAGTGCTAGACCGGGACGGAATAACTATGGCTACACCTTC.